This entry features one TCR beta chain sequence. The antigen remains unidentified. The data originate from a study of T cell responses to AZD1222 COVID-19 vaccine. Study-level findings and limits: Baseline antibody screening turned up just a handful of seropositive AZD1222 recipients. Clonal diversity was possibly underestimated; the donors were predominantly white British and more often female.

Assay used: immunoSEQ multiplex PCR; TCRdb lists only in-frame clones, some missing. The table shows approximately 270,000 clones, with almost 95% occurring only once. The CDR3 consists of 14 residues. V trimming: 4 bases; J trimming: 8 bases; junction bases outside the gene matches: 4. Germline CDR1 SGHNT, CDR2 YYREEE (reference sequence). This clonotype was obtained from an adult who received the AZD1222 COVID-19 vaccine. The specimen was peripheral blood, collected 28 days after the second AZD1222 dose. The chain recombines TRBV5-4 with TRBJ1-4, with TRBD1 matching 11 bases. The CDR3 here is CASSGQGAGEKLFF. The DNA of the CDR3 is TGTGCCAGCAGCGGACAGGGGGCAGGGGAAAAACTGTTTTTT.